This TCR beta chain stems from a study of T cells in Graves' hyperthyroidism and ophthalmopathy. Germline V CDR1 and CDR2: DFQATT, SNEGSKA (reference sequence). This CDR3 has 15 residues. The V and J ends lost 1 base and 4 bases respectively, with 14 bases between them. Ten or more counts support this clonotype. TCR beta CDR3 region amplification was performed from RNA transcripts. Using the HTBI primer set, a first-round RT-PCR was run on the TCR CDR3. MiXCR, applied by TCRdb to the multiplex PCR reads, yields one record per CDR3 protein. The table shows fewer than 650,000 distinct CDR3 sequences, with around 43% occurring only once.

This TCR came from an adult woman with Graves' disease, either hyperthyroidism or ophthalmopathy (not recorded which). The V gene is TRBV20-1, the J gene TRBJ1-5, with TRBD1 as a possible D gene (5 bases). Material: peripheral blood or thyroid tissue (not recorded which). CDR3 in amino acids: CSARAEEAGNQPQHF. Here the CDR3 DNA reads TGCAGTGCTAGAGCAGAGGAGGCAGGGAATCAGCCCCAGCATTTT.